What follows is one TCR beta chain and its context. This clone occurred once. Its binding antigen is unknown. No quality values exist for individual bases; no much larger clone is one base distant. This sample is drawn from a study of cytomegalovirus exposure and HLA in healthy donors (dated by TCRdb to 2015 to 2018). In the study overall: In an earlier analysis of around 540 of the donors, 276 Gb of sequence data and 117 million unique TCR beta sequences from 150 million to 200 million T cells were reported. The T cell repertoires of about 700 subjects were profiled by immunosequencing and related to cytomegalovirus serostatus. The number of typed donors differed by locus: about 620-640 for A, B, C, DRB1 and DQB1; 500 to 550 for DQA1; about 600 for DPA1; and around 450 for DPB1. All discovery cohort repertoires had been generated using a single sequencing platform. A later analysis re-examined previously published TCR beta repertoires from just over 650 donors and added high-resolution HLA genotyping to investigate patterns of TCR occurrence. Four to six DR-DQ haplotypes were handled as single units for association and clustering, since linkage in the cohort was strong. In an earlier analysis of around 540 of the donors, high-throughput TCR beta sequencing was used to judge whether each TCR beta V gene segment behaved as functional or pseudogenic. Of the approximately 400 genotyped donors, 65% to 90% fell in the genetic ancestry cluster associated with self-reported Caucasian donors. Genome-wide SNP genotypes for about three fifths of the 666 donors were used in a later genetic analysis, which treated that subset as a discovery cohort. The study was designed to test whether signatures of past pathogen exposure could be identified by cataloging public T cell receptors. Donor age, sex, ethnicity and CMV serostatus were compiled together with the repertoire data. Along with the 666-subject first cohort, a separate validation cohort of approximately 110 different subjects was used. Approximately 330 gigabases of sequencing data and approximately 91 million unique TCR sequences made up an early release that covered approximately 620 HLA-typed donors. To predict cytomegalovirus infection status, the study combined high-throughput TCR immunosequencing, statistical association of individual TCRs with disease status, and machine learning. Class I and class II HLA loci were covered by the typing at four-digit resolution. Rather than drawing on any new phenotypic data, the later analysis identified candidate immune exposures from TCR beta sequences and the way those sequences occurred across donors. On average, around 230,000 unique TCR beta nucleotide sequences were sequenced per donor among some 420 genotyped donors of the cohort, with roughly 19% of those sequences being non-productive. General conclusions and limits of the study: The cohort was sequenced for TCR beta chains only, and without alpha or paired-chain data the features that could be detected were limited. According to a later analysis, parvovirus B19, influenza, CMV and Epstein-Barr virus appeared linked to several top co-occurrence clusters. When HLA alleles, especially DR and DQ, strongly co-occurred, attributing TCR associations to individual alleles was difficult. Broadly in line with IMGT annotations, most TCR beta V segments showed up in productive rearrangements about 90% or about 30% of the time in an earlier analysis of around 600 of the donors. Sequencing depth was assumed to be roughly uniform across donors in the presence/absence analyses, though that assumption may not hold. A later genetic analysis associated a missense DCLRE1C variant with V-gene and J-gene trimming of TCR beta chains, and an independent cohort replicated the association. A later analysis found that HLA-associated TCR beta chains were more clonally expanded and had lower generation probabilities than equally common non-associated chains. In the study, 150 to 200 TCR beta chains were listed as associated with cytomegalovirus. Specific HLA alleles were associated with 18,000 or so TCR beta sequences at a false discovery rate of 0.05 in a later analysis. Most TCR sequences were seen in very few donors, while some public TCRs were found in many individuals. In a later analysis, TCR association rates were found to vary across HLA loci, with the most associated TCRs seen for DRB1 alleles and the fewest for HLA-C alleles. Cytomegalovirus status was reported to be diagnosed by the classifier with high specificity and sensitivity in both the original and validation cohorts. A cluster of highly shared sequence variants was judged likely to represent a technical artifact of the sequencing pipeline. Linkage disequilibrium might explain the correlated functional status among segregating V segments, but an unknown experimental factor could not be excluded. A few of the identified cytomegalovirus-associated TCR beta chains were confirmed in vitro to be specific for cytomegalovirus antigens. The authors suggested that the approach could potentially be generalized to other disease states and immunological phenotypes. A further reported finding was that TCR beta sequences accurately predicted the HLA-A and HLA-B alleles for most subjects in the first cohort. Because HLA typing was missing for some donors at each locus, association tests included only the typed subset. A later analysis found that most CMV-associated TCR beta chains appeared HLA-restricted, with HLA associations seemingly driven largely by CMV exposure. Because counts were too low, fewer than 20 rarely observed V segments, including chromosome 9 orphons, were excluded from the earlier analysis of around 640 of the donors. In a later genetic analysis, fewer N-insertions in productive TCRs were reported among donors in an Asian-associated ancestry cluster than the approximately 710-donor mean. Immune exposure information for the cohort was limited to CMV serostatus.

Library prep was done by the immunoSEQ multiplex PCR assay. A mixture of 60 forward primers for TCR Vbeta segments and 13 reverse primers for TCR Jbeta segments was used in the multiplex PCR. A multiplex PCR assay on genomic DNA amplified the CDR3 region of rearranged TCR beta genes. The amplified TCR beta libraries were sequenced on the Illumina HiSeq System as 87-base-pair reads. For the original study's pipeline: In a later analysis, some 80 million unique TCR beta chains were counted across the approximately 640 repertoires, and around 10 million of these chains were shared by at least two donors. To remove PCR and sequencing errors, raw reads were error-corrected and collapsed into unique sequences using a nearest-neighbor algorithm that merged closely related sequences. V, D and J gene segments were assigned by aligning CDR3 sequences to IMGT reference sequences. For a sequence to be retained, a match of at least six nucleotides was required to both a V gene segment and a J gene segment. Rearrangements were classified as productive when the CDR3 lacked stop codons and remained in frame with V and J, and all other rearrangements were classified as non-productive. CDR3 was defined according to IMGT convention as the region running from the second conserved V-encoded cysteine to the conserved J-encoded phenylalanine. The earlier analysis of 587 of the donors excluded sequences that lacked an unambiguous match to a single V gene segment. An earlier analysis of 500 to 700 of the donors classified V segments as functional when productive rearrangements were above 56.7% and as segregating when the standard deviation between donors was above 5%. A statistical classification framework was developed to diagnose cytomegalovirus status using the catalog of TCR beta chain sequences. A later analysis assigned V and J genes by comparing TCR nucleotide sequences with IMGT/GENE-DB human TR gene sequences. A later analysis assigned CDR3 sequences and most-parsimonious VDJ recombination scenarios with the TCRdist pipeline. In a later analysis, every TCR beta chain was defined by the combination of its CDR3 amino acid sequence and its V-gene family, and reads without a unique V-gene family were dropped. A later analysis removed 450 to 600 highly shared, low-generation-probability nucleotide sequences to deal with suspected cross-contamination and a sequencing artifact. A later analysis calculated a clonal expansion index for each public chain from normalized within-repertoire ranks of inferred template counts. In a later analysis, generation probabilities were computed using a VDJ recombination model fitted to out-of-frame rearrangements, and the results were checked against IGoR. Hypergeometric tests were used in a later analysis to score TCR-TCR, TCR-HLA and TCR-CMV co-occurrence, with a repertoire-size bias correction applied to the TCR pairs. False discovery rates were estimated in a later analysis by permuting HLA or CMV assignments 20 times. In a later analysis, co-occurring TCRs were grouped with DBSCAN, and TCRdist sequence similarity was added when clustering was performed within HLA-allele-positive subsets. Co-occurrence clustering excluded repertoires with fewer than 30,000 or more than 120,000 public chains, plus five with anomalous nucleotide sharing. The source is immuneACCESS, and TCRdb retained only in-frame sequences with V and J called. Part of the clones is not carried over; for the studies checked, unresolved V genes explain less than half of this, and the remainder is unexplained. V and J calls and clone size are given by that table; D and trimming were obtained from the DNA. The sample has a few hundred thousand clones on record, over 70% of them singletons. The top ten constitute around 8% of the sample.

The cohort comprised fewer than 750 healthy bone marrow donors. At the time of sampling, all cohort members were nominally healthy, though unrecorded immune exposures were likely present. The donor was CMV seropositive and belonged to the group of about 290 seropositive cohort members. A peripheral blood sample was collected from each donor, and TCR beta sequencing was performed on peripheral blood mononuclear cells. Genomic DNA was extracted from the blood cell samples with the Qiagen DNeasy Blood Extraction Kit. The receptor was derived from a woman in her sixties in good health and CMV-seropositive. Sequencing was done on a sample of PBMCs.

Read as DNA, the sequence is TGCGCCAGCAGCCGAACGGAGGGTGCGGCTAACTATGGCTACACCTTC. This encodes CASSRTEGAANYGYTF. The rearranged chain carries TRBV4-1 and TRBJ1-2; no confident D gene assignment can be made. According to the germline V gene, CDR1 reads MGHRA and CDR2 reads YSYEKL. The CDR3, from cysteine to phenylalanine, totals 16 residues. The retained sequence is limited to the CDR3, 48 bases, with the frame set at the first base. Between the V and J ends, shortened by 4 bases and 0 bases respectively, the junction contains 15 bases.